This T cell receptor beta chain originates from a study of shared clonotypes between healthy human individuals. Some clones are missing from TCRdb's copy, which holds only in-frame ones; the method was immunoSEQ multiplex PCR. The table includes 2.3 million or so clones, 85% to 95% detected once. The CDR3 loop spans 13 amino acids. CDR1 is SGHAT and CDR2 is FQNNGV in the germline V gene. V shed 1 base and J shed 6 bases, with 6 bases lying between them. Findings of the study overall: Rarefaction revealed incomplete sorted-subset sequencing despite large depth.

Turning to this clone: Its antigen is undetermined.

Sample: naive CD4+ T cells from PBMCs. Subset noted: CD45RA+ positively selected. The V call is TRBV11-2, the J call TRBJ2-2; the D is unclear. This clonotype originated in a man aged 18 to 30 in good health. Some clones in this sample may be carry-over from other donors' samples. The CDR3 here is CASSLAVAGELFF. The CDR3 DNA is TGTGCCAGCAGCTTAGCGGTGGCCGGGGAGCTGTTTTTT.